Each of the 30 T cell receptor beta chains below was sequenced from the same sample in a study of T cells after posttransplantation cyclophosphamide. Busulfan-fludarabine conditioning, marrow transplant, and cyclophosphamide on days +3 and +4 were administered. Libraries were prepared by immunoSEQ multiplex PCR; TCRdb keeps only in-frame clonotypes and omits some of them. Of some 20,000 clones listed, around 90% are singletons. The sample in question was PBMCs, obtained after allogeneic stem cell transplant with posttransplant cyclophosphamide. Receptor source: a female patient in her thirties or forties who received an allogeneic stem cell transplant from a related donor, was CMV-positive, and had no GVHD. Some of the T cells may derive from the graft donor.

The gene calls are TRBV5-1 and TRBJ2-3, with 7 nucleotides matching TRBD1. V gave up 4 bases and J gave up 3 bases; unmatched junction bases: 5. Germline loops: CDR1 SGHRS, CDR2 YFSETQ. This CDR3 spans 14 amino acids. CDR3 DNA: TGCGCCAGCAGCATAGGGACAGAGACAGATACGCAGTATTTT. Its protein product is CASSIGTETDTQYF. The whole variable domain, filled in from reference TRBV5-1 and TRBJ2-3, reads KAGVTQTPRYLIKTRGQQVTLSCSPISGHRSVSWYQQTPGQGLQFLFEYFSETQRNKGNFPGRFSGRQFSNSRSEMNVSTLELGDSALYLCASSIGTETDTQYFGPGTRLTVL.

The J gene is TRBJ2-7, the V gene TRBV25-1, with a possible D match to TRBD2 (5 bases). The ends were cut back, 4 bases at V and 3 bases at J, with 10 bases in the middle. Germline values: CDR1 MGHDK, CDR2 SYGVNS. The CDR3 covers 13 residues. In nucleotides, the CDR3 is TGTGCCAGCAGTGCGAGGGCATTCTACGAGCAGTACTTC. It is translated as CASSARAFYEQYF.

CDR3 amino acids: CASSPTGNYEQYF. CDR3 coding DNA: TGTGCCAGCTCACCAACAGGGAACTACGAGCAGTACTTC. This chain links TRBV18 with TRBJ2-7, with D perhaps TRBD1 (6 bases). V lost 2 bases, J lost 3 bases, and 8 bases lay in between. Germline values: CDR1 KGHSH, CDR2 LQKENI. The CDR3 is made up of 13 amino acids.

The chain joins TRBV30 to TRBJ2-2, with 8 bases matching TRBD1. The CDR3 totals 17 residues. Germline V gene data show CDR1 as GTSNPN and CDR2 as SVGIG (reference sequence). The ends lost 2 bases at V and 0 bases at J; junction bases unmatched: 8. CDR3: CAWSRYRGAANTGELFF. The CDR3 nucleotides are TGTGCCTGGAGTCGATACAGGGGGGCCGCGAACACCGGGGAGCTGTTTTTT.

This clone occurred once. The rearrangement uses TRBV5-1 and TRBJ1-2; tentative D call: TRBD1 (6 bases). CDR3 size: 15 residues. Germline loops: CDR1 SGHRS, CDR2 YFSETQ. V was shortened by 4 bases and J by 2 bases, with 15 bases between the two germline ends. CDR3 protein: CASSRVQGNNYGYTF. The CDR3, as DNA: TGCGCCAGCAGCAGGGTTCAGGGGAACAACTATGGCTACACCTTC.

The gene calls are TRBV9 and TRBJ2-3, with TRBD2 matching 10 bases. The CDR3 spans 19 residues. J lost 2 bases, V lost 0 bases, and 12 bases had no gene match. The V gene's germline CDR1 is SGDLS and CDR2 YYNGEE. In DNA, the CDR3 is TGTGCCAGCAGCGTAGTTGATGGCATAGCGGGAGGACACACAGATACGCAGTATTTT. Translating it yields CASSVVDGIAGGHTDTQYF.

The chain joins TRBV6-5 to TRBJ2-2; D may be TRBD1 (6 bases). The germline CDR1 and CDR2 sequences are MNHEY and SVGAGI. The CDR3 runs 14 residues. V was cut by 6 bases and J by 2 bases, with 10 bases left in between. For the CDR3, the DNA is TGTGCCAGCAGCTCCGGGACAAACACCGGGGAGCTGTTTTTT. Its translation: CASSSGTNTGELFF.

As regards this clone: The sample holds other DNA sequences that translate to the same CDR3. The gene calls are TRBV28 and TRBJ2-7, with D hard to call. Per the germline V gene, CDR1 is MDHEN and CDR2 is SYDVKM. Trimming stripped 2 bases from V and 2 bases from J, with 4 bases between. CDR3 length: 12 residues. CDR3 amino acids: CASSLTAYEQYF. The CDR3 DNA sequence: TGTGCCAGCAGTTTAACAGCCTACGAGCAGTACTTC. Based on the CDR3 plus reference TRBV28 and TRBJ2-7, the full variable domain is DVKVTQSSRYLVKRTGEKVFLECVQDMDHENMFWYRQDPGLGLRLIYFSYDVKMKEKGDIPEGYSVSREKKERFSLILESASTNQTSMYLCASSLTAYEQYFGPGTRLTVT.

This chain joins TRBV7-9 and TRBJ2-1; no definite D call. V lost 8 bases and J lost 9, with 11 bases in between. The CDR3 has 11 amino acids. Germline CDR1 is SEHNR and CDR2 is FQNEAQ (reference sequence). The CDR3 protein is CASSTVGEQFF. The CDR3, as DNA: TGTGCCAGCTCGACTGTCGGTGAGCAGTTCTTC.

The genes are TRBV2 and TRBJ1-2, with D unresolved. V was pared by 8 bases and J by 3 bases, with 16 bases between. The CDR3 is 14 amino acids. Germline V gives CDR1 SNHLY, CDR2 FYNNEI. The CDR3 nucleotides read TGTGCCAGCTGTTTGGAGTTTCTTGACTATGGCTACACCTTC. Amino acid sequence: CASCLEFLDYGYTF.

The J gene is TRBJ2-3, the V gene TRBV5-1; 11 nucleotides align to TRBD1. This CDR3 comprises 15 residues. The V and J ends lost 5 bases and 3 bases, in that order; junction bases with no gene match: 5. Germline V CDR1 and CDR2: SGHRS, YFSETQ. The CDR3 here is CASSLGTGGTDTQYF. The CDR3 DNA is TGCGCCAGCAGTCTGGGGACAGGGGGGACAGATACGCAGTATTTT.

The chain is built from TRBV4-3 and TRBJ2-3, with TRBD2 identical over 11 bases. Unmatched junction bases numbered 3, after V lost 0 bases and J lost 4 bases. The V gene's germline CDR1 is LGHNA and CDR2 YSLEER. CDR3 length equals 16 residues. The CDR3 DNA is TGCGCCAGCAGCCAAGAAACTAGCGGGAGTCCAGATACGCAGTATTTT. Translating it yields CASSQETSGSPDTQYF.

J is TRBJ1-5 and V is TRBV28; 7 bases fit TRBD1. CDR1 is MDHEN and CDR2 is SYDVKM in the germline V gene. The CDR3 totals 13 residues. V lost 7 bases and J lost 4; bases outside the gene matches: 4. CDR3 region: CASIDRVNQPQHF. Written as DNA, the CDR3 is TGTGCCAGCATCGACAGGGTGAATCAGCCCCAGCATTTT.

The V call is TRBV4-3, the J call TRBJ2-1; 11 bases are shared with TRBD2. V dropped 0 bases and J dropped 5; count of bases not matched to a gene: 3. The CDR3 length is 16 residues. Germline assignment: CDR1 LGHNA and CDR2 YSLEER. The CDR3 sequence: CASSQDSGRANNEQFF. The CDR3 nucleotides are TGCGCCAGCAGCCAAGATAGCGGGAGGGCCAACAATGAGCAGTTCTTC.

The chain combines TRBV7-9 with TRBJ2-5, with 10 bases identical to TRBD1. The CDR3 contains 16 residues. V shed 5 bases, J shed 4 bases, and the junction held 10 bases outside the gene matches. Per germline, CDR1 SEHNR and CDR2 FQNEAQ (reference sequence). In DNA, the CDR3 is TGTGCCAGCAGCCTCACTCTGCGGGACAGGGGAGAGACCCAGTACTTC. Its protein is CASSLTLRDRGETQYF.

This clone was counted a few times. The chain has TRBV7-9 and TRBJ1-2, with unresolved D. The CDR3 sequence is 13 residues long. V shed 2 bases and J shed 4 bases, with 8 bases lying between them. Looked up from germline, CDR1 is SEHNR and CDR2 is FQNEAQ (reference sequence). The CDR3 sequence is CASSLTDSYGYTF. CDR3 sequence (DNA): TGTGCCAGCAGCTTAACAGATAGCTATGGCTACACCTTC.

The rearrangement links TRBV6-5 to TRBJ2-7, with TRBD2 identical over 10 bases. Germline V gene lookup returns CDR1 MNHEY and CDR2 SVGAGI. Trimming took 8 bases from V and 6 from J; bases not matched to a gene: 7. The length of the CDR3 is 13 residues. The CDR3 protein is CASRLAGGSEQYF. CDR3 DNA sequence: TGTGCCAGCCGACTAGCGGGCGGAAGCGAGCAGTACTTC.

V is TRBV2 and J is TRBJ1-3; the D is unclear. V lost 4 bases and J 0 bases, leaving 10 bases between the germline ends. This CDR3 has 15 amino acids. Germline CDR1 is SNHLY and CDR2 is FYNNEI. This CDR3 reads CASSVAASSGNTIYF. CDR3 DNA sequence: TGTGCCAGCAGTGTGGCGGCGTCCTCTGGAAACACCATATATTTT.

CDR3 in DNA: TGCGCCAGCAGCCCTTCCGGACTAGCGGGGCTCACAGATACGCAGTATTTT. Translation gives CASSPSGLAGLTDTQYF. The V and J genes are TRBV5-1 and TRBJ2-3; 12 nucleotides match TRBD2. The CDR3 runs to 17 residues. CDR1 is SGHRS and CDR2 is YFSETQ in the germline V gene. V gave up 4 bases and J gave up 2 bases; unmatched junction bases: 8. Full variable domain (missing parts from reference TRBV5-1 and TRBJ2-3): KAGVTQTPRYLIKTRGQQVTLSCSPISGHRSVSWYQQTPGQGLQFLFEYFSETQRNKGNFPGRFSGRQFSNSRSEMNVSTLELGDSALYLCASSPSGLAGLTDTQYFGPGTRLTVL.

The chain combines TRBV18 with TRBJ2-7, with 9 nucleotides matching TRBD1. This CDR3 is built from 15 residues. CDR1 and CDR2 from the germline V gene are KGHSH and LQKENI. The ends lost 5 bases at V and 4 bases at J; junction bases unmatched: 9. CDR3 sequence (DNA): TGTGCCAGCTCATCCTCCGGGACAGGGATATACGAGCAGTACTTC. It translates to CASSSSGTGIYEQYF.

V usage is TRBV27 and J usage is TRBJ1-1, with 7 bases fitting TRBD1. This CDR3 has 14 residues. Germline V CDR1 and CDR2: MNHEY, SMNVEV (reference sequence). V shed 8 bases, J shed 4 bases, and the junction held 10 bases outside the gene matches. The CDR3 here is CASGRQGGTTEAFF. CDR3 bases: TGTGCCAGCGGCCGACAGGGCGGTACCACTGAAGCTTTCTTT.

The chain has TRBV19 and TRBJ1-2, with 7 bases aligning to TRBD1. CDR1 is LNHDA, CDR2 SQIVND, per germline (reference sequence). V was pared by 4 bases and J by 7 bases, with 6 bases of the junction left unmatched. The CDR3 has 13 amino acids. The CDR3 nucleotides read TGTGCCAGTAGTACGGGACAGATTGCTGGCTACACCTTC. It yields the protein CASSTGQIAGYTF.

The chain links TRBV25-1 to TRBJ2-3; unclear D gene. CDR3 length: 11 residues. V dropped 3 bases and J dropped 8 bases, with 6 bases sitting between them. The germline gives CDR1 MGHDK, CDR2 SYGVNS. The CDR3 sequence: CASSDLLTQYF. CDR3 in DNA: TGTGCCAGCAGTGACCTCCTTACGCAGTATTTT.

The chain has TRBV5-1 and TRBJ2-1, with 7 positions matching TRBD1. The germline CDR1 and CDR2 sequences are SGHRS and YFSETQ. V lost 4 bases to trimming and J lost 0 bases; unmatched junction nucleotides: 4. The CDR3 is 15 residues long. CDR3: CASSLTGNSYNEQFF. The CDR3 region has the DNA TGCGCCAGCAGCCTGACAGGGAACTCCTACAATGAGCAGTTCTTC. The variable domain in full, with the rest retrieved from reference TRBV5-1 and TRBJ2-1, is KAGVTQTPRYLIKTRGQQVTLSCSPISGHRSVSWYQQTPGQGLQFLFEYFSETQRNKGNFPGRFSGRQFSNSRSEMNVSTLELGDSALYLCASSLTGNSYNEQFFGPGTRLTVL.

The J gene is TRBJ2-2, the V gene TRBV6-6, with TRBD1 matching over 7 bases. The trim removed 4 bases at V and 0 bases at J, leaving 2 bases unmatched. The length of the CDR3 is 15 residues. Germline lookup yields CDR1 MNHNY and CDR2 SVGAGI (reference sequence). As DNA, the CDR3 is TGTGCCAGCAGTTCCGGGACAGCGAACACCGGGGAGCTGTTTTTT. Its protein is CASSSGTANTGELFF.

The chain combines TRBV10-3 with TRBJ2-3; 10 bases agree with TRBD2. The CDR3 is 16 residues long. Germline lookup yields CDR1 ENHRY and CDR2 SYGVKD. With V trimmed by 4 bases and J by 4 bases, 8 bases remained unmatched. The CDR3 coding sequence is TGTGCCATCAGTGTCCCACTAGCGGGAAGACCAGATACGCAGTATTTT. Its translation is CAISVPLAGRPDTQYF.

The J gene is TRBJ2-3, the V gene TRBV28; TRBD2 matches at 13 bases. Germline V CDR1 and CDR2: MDHEN, SYDVKM. Unmatched junction bases numbered 5, after V lost 5 bases and J lost 0 bases. The CDR3 extends over 17 amino acids. CDR3 bases: TGTGCCAGCAGTCCCGGGACTAGCGGGACGAGCACAGATACGCAGTATTTT. Translating gives CASSPGTSGTSTDTQYF. Variable domain in full (rest from reference TRBV28 and TRBJ2-3): DVKVTQSSRYLVKRTGEKVFLECVQDMDHENMFWYRQDPGLGLRLIYFSYDVKMKEKGDIPEGYSVSREKKERFSLILESASTNQTSMYLCASSPGTSGTSTDTQYFGPGTRLTVL.

The J gene is TRBJ2-1, the V gene TRBV7-9; D perhaps matches TRBD2 (5 bases). V was shortened by 1 base and J by 4 bases, with 14 bases between the two germline ends. The CDR3 length is 16 residues. Germline values: CDR1 SEHNR, CDR2 FQNEAQ (reference sequence). The CDR3, as DNA: TGTGCCAGCAGCTTAGAGGGTGACTACCCGTACAATGAGCAGTTCTTC. This translates into CASSLEGDYPYNEQFF.

This chain joins TRBV7-2 and TRBJ2-3, with 10 bases matching TRBD2. CDR3 length equals 15 residues. V lost 3 bases, J lost 7 bases, and 7 bases stayed unmatched. Germline assignment: CDR1 SGHTA and CDR2 FQGNSA. The DNA of the CDR3 is TGTGCCAGCAGCTTGGGACTAGCGTCACGGAATACGCAGTATTTT. Amino acid sequence: CASSLGLASRNTQYF.

The rearrangement joins TRBV5-4 to TRBJ1-2, with 7 nucleotides matching TRBD1. Trimming took 4 bases from V and 2 from J; bases not matched to a gene: 2. This CDR3 comprises 13 residues. Germline CDR1 is SGHNT and CDR2 is YYREEE (reference sequence). Here the CDR3 DNA reads TGTGCCAGCAGCGCGGGACAGAACTATGGCTACACCTTC. This gives the protein CASSAGQNYGYTF.